A selection of T cell receptor beta chains follows, all from one sample in a study of shared clonotypes between healthy human individuals. TCRdb's copy holds only in-frame clones and misses some; the assay was immunoSEQ multiplex PCR. The repertoire holds 2,500,000 or so clones, 93% seen once, with approximately 0.35% in the top ten. The material sequenced was naive CD4+ T cells from PBMCs. Receptors originate from a man younger than 30 in good health. Some clones in this sample may be carry-over from other donors' samples. CDR3s include the opening cysteine and the closing phenylalanine or tryptophan. Fields, in order: D gene, J gene, V gene, clone size, CDR3 protein, CDR3 DNA. The D gene is left open where the match is weak. Clone size is not always given. Where it is, it says once, few, many or a class for expanded clones.

D: .; J: TRBJ1-1; V: TRBV30; size: few; CDR3: CAWSHGGKTEAFF; DNA: TGTGCCTGGAGTCACGGGGGGAAGACTGAAGCTTTCTTT
D: .; J: TRBJ2-1; V: TRBV7-9; size: once; CDR3: CASSLSRLVSSYNEQFF; DNA: TGTGCCAGCAGCTTATCCCGACTAGTGAGCTCCTACAATGAGCAGTTCTTC
D: .; J: TRBJ2-7; V: TRBV29-1; size: .; CDR3: CSAGTDRYGQYF; DNA: TGCAGCGCGGGGACGGACCGCTACGGGCAGTACTTC
D: TRBD1; J: TRBJ1-1; V: TRBV6-5; size: .; CDR3: CASRLNRGMNTEAFF; DNA: TGTGCCAGCAGACTCAACAGGGGAATGAACACTGAAGCTTTCTTT
D: .; J: TRBJ2-7; V: TRBV27; size: .; CDR3: CASSPRVGRGSSYEQYF; DNA: TGTGCCAGCAGCCCGAGGGTGGGGCGGGGAAGCTCCTACGAGCAGTACTTC
D: TRBD1; J: TRBJ2-2; V: TRBV7-2; size: .; CDR3: CASSSQGYTGELFF; DNA: TGTGCCAGCAGCTCACAGGGGTACACCGGGGAGCTGTTTTTT
D: TRBD2; J: TRBJ2-7; V: TRBV19; size: .; CDR3: CASTITSGSYEQYF; DNA: TGTGCCAGTACTATCACTAGCGGGTCCTACGAGCAGTACTTC
D: TRBD1; J: TRBJ1-2; V: TRBV28; size: .; CDR3: CASSPSLSGGASYGYTF; DNA: TGTGCCAGCAGTCCGAGCCTTTCAGGGGGCGCTTCGTATGGCTACACCTTC
D: TRBD1; J: TRBJ2-3; V: TRBV7-2; size: .; CDR3: CASSLVGQGTTDTQYF; DNA: TGTGCCAGCAGCTTAGTAGGACAGGGTACAACAGATACGCAGTATTTT
D: TRBD1; J: TRBJ1-2; V: TRBV6-5; size: .; CDR3: CASSPGTGHMAYTF; DNA: TGTGCCAGCAGTCCAGGGACAGGACATATGGCTTACACCTTC
D: TRBD1; J: TRBJ2-5; V: TRBV5-6; size: .; CDR3: CASSGQGNLETQYF; DNA: TGTGCCAGCAGCGGACAGGGGAATTTGGAGACCCAGTACTTC
D: .; J: TRBJ2-7; V: TRBV6-5; size: .; CDR3: CASSPEGISYEQYF; DNA: TGTGCCAGCTCCCCCGAGGGAATCTCCTACGAGCAGTACTTC
D: .; J: TRBJ1-1; V: TRBV5-8; size: .; CDR3: CASSRNVGGPMNTEAFF; DNA: TGTGCCAGCAGCCGGAATGTCGGAGGGCCCATGAACACTGAAGCTTTCTTT
D: .; J: TRBJ1-1; V: TRBV5-1; size: .; CDR3: CASSLVDGMNTEAFF; DNA: TGCGCCAGCAGCTTGGTTGACGGGATGAACACTGAAGCTTTCTTT
D: .; J: TRBJ2-6; V: TRBV28; size: .; CDR3: CASSFLGGSRANVLTF; DNA: TGTGCCAGCAGTTTTCTAGGGGGTTCGAGGGCCAACGTCCTGACTTTC
D: TRBD2; J: TRBJ2-2; V: TRBV5-4; size: once; CDR3: CASTTGTSGSLPGELFF; DNA: TGTGCCAGCACCACAGGGACTAGCGGGAGCTTACCCGGGGAGCTGTTTTTT
D: .; J: TRBJ2-7; V: TRBV6-6; size: .; CDR3: CASSPAGTPAYEQYF; DNA: TGTGCCAGCAGTCCCGCCGGGACCCCGGCCTACGAGCAGTACTTC
D: TRBD2; J: TRBJ2-1; V: TRBV9; size: .; CDR3: CASTAGVSSYNEQFF; DNA: TGTGCCAGCACAGCGGGAGTTAGCTCCTACAATGAGCAGTTCTTC
D: .; J: TRBJ1-1; V: TRBV10-3; size: .; CDR3: CATNRIDSQNTEAFF; DNA: TGTGCCACAAACAGAATTGACAGTCAGAACACTGAAGCTTTCTTT
D: .; J: TRBJ2-3; V: TRBV5-1; size: .; CDR3: CASSPRPGSDTQYF; DNA: TGCGCCAGCAGCCCCCGCCCCGGATCAGATACGCAGTATTTT
D: .; J: TRBJ1-1; V: TRBV5-1; size: few; CDR3: CASSGLNTEAFF; DNA: TGCGCCAGCAGCGGGTTGAACACTGAAGCTTTCTTT
D: TRBD2; J: TRBJ2-1; V: TRBV19; size: .; CDR3: CASGLAGGSYNEQFF; DNA: TGTGCCAGTGGACTAGCGGGAGGCTCCTACAATGAGCAGTTCTTC
D: TRBD1; J: TRBJ1-1; V: TRBV27; size: .; CDR3: CASSGQGAYTEAFF; DNA: TGTGCCAGCAGTGGGCAGGGGGCGTATACTGAAGCTTTCTTT
D: .; J: TRBJ2-3; V: TRBV12-5; size: .; CDR3: CASGRDADTQYF; DNA: TGTGCTAGTGGCAGGGACGCGGATACGCAGTATTTT
D: .; J: TRBJ2-7; V: TRBV30; size: .; CDR3: CAWSPGLRTPTYEQYF; DNA: TGTGCCTGGAGTCCAGGTTTGAGGACCCCGACCTACGAGCAGTACTTC
D: .; J: TRBJ2-6; V: TRBV28; size: .; CDR3: CASTRGGTGANVLTF; DNA: TGTGCCAGCACCAGGGGAGGGACTGGGGCCAACGTCCTGACTTTC
D: TRBD1; J: TRBJ1-2; V: TRBV6-1; size: .; CDR3: CASSLTGVLYGYTF; DNA: TGTGCCAGCAGTTTGACAGGGGTACTATATGGCTACACCTTC
D: .; J: TRBJ2-3; V: TRBV28; size: .; CDR3: CASSFRLKDTQYF; DNA: TGTGCCAGCAGTTTCCGTCTCAAGGATACGCAGTATTTT
D: .; J: TRBJ1-1; V: TRBV7-3; size: .; CDR3: CASSLGGENTEAFF; DNA: TGTGCCAGCAGCTTGGGAGGGGAGAACACTGAAGCTTTCTTT